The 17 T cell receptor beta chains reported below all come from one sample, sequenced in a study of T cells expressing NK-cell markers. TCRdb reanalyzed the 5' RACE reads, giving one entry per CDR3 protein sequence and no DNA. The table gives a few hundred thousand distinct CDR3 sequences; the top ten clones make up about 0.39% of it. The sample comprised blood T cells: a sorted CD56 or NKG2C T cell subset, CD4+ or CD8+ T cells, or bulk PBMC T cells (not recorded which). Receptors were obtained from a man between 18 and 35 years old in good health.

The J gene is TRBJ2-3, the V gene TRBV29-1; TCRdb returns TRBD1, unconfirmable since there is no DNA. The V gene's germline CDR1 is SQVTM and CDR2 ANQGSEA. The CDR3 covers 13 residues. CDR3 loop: CSVRWGAADTQYF.

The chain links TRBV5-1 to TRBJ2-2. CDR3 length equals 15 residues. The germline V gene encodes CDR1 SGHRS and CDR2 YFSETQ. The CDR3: CASSLGAVNTGELFF.

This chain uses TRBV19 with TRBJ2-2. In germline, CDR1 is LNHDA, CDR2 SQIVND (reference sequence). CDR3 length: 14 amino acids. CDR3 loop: CASLRLPNTGELFF.

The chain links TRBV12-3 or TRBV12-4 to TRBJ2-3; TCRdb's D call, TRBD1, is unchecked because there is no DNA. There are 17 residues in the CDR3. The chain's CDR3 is CASSRGRRSLSTDTQYF.

The CDR3 here is CSVVVTTEAFF. This chain links TRBV29-1 with TRBJ1-1. The CDR3 runs 11 residues. Germline V gene data show CDR1 as SQVTM and CDR2 as ANQGSEA.

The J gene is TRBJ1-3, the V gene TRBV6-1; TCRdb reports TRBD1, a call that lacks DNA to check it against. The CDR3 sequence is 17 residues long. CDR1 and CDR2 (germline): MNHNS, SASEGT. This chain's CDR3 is CASSPIAGTGAGNTIYF.

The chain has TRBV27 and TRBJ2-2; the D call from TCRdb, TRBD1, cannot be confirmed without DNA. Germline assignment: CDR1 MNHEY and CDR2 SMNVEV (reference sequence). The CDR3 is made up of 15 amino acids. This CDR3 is CASTIGTKGTGELFF.

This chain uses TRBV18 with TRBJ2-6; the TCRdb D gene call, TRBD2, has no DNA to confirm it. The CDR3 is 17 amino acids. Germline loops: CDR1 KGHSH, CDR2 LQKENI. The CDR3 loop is CASSPPRGGAGANVLTF.

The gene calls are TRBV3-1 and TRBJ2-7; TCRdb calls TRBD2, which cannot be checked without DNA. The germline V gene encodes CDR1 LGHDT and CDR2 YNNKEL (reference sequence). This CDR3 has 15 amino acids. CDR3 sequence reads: CASSQVPAGTYEQYF.

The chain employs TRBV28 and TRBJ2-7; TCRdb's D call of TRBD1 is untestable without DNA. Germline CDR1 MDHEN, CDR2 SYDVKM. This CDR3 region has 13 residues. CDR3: CASMEQGFSEQYF.

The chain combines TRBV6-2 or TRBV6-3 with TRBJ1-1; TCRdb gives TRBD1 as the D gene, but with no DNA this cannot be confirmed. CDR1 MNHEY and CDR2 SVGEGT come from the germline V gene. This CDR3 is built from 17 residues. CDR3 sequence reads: CASSFSTKTGMGTEAFF.

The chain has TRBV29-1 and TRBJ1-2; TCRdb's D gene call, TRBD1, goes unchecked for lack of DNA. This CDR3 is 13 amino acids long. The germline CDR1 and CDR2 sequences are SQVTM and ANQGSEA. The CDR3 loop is CSVAGTGAGGYTF. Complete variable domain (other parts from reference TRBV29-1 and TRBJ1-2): SAVISQKPSRDICQRGTSLTIQCQVDSQVTMMFWYRQQPGQSLTLIATANQGSEATYESGFVIDKFPISRPNLTFSTLTVSNMSPEDSSIYLCSVAGTGAGGYTFGSGTRLTVV.

The CDR3 reads CSARAEISGSWNEQFF. The chain is built from TRBV20-1 and TRBJ2-1; as DNA is missing, the TRBD2 call by TCRdb cannot be tested. The CDR3 totals 16 residues. From germline, CDR1 is DFQATT and CDR2 SNEGSKA (reference sequence).

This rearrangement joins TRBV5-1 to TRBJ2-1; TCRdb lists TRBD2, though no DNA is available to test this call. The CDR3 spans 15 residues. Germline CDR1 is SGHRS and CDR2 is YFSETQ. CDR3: CASSGGLLLGDEQFF.

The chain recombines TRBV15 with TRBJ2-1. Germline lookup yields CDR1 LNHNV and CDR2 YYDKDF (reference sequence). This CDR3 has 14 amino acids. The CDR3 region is CATSTREVINEQFF.

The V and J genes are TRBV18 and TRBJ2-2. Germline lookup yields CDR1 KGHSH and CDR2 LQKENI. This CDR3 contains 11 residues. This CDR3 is CASSTARELFF.

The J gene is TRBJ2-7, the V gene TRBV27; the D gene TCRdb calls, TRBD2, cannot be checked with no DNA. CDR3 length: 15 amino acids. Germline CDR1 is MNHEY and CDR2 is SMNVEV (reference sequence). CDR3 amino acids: CASSPTSGRTYEQYF.